This T cell receptor (beta chain) stems from a study of human T cells and chemical hapten exposure. Study-wide results and caveats: In comparison with controls, expanded TCRs gave rise to a significantly larger number of large CDR3 similarity clusters.

Time point defined: patch test 2, 6 weeks after DPC sensitization. Treatment in this sample: therapeutic diphenylcyclopropenone sensitization with weekly scalp DPC. The library tagged individual cDNA molecules with unique molecular identifiers. TCRdb passed the RACE reads through MiXCR, listing each CDR3 protein once. The sample includes about 82,000 distinct CDR3 sequences, 6.5% to 8% seen only once; the top ten take under 1.5%. Comments on this clonotype: Its target is unknown.

The clonotype comes from a woman aged 25 to 39 with alopecia areata. Some clones in this sample may be carry-over from other donors' samples. The specimen comprised whole blood, sampled in connection with sensitization to the hapten diphenylcyclopropenone (DPC).

CDR3 residues: CSVKEGNQPQHF. The CDR3 region has the DNA TGCAGCGTTAAGGAGGGGAATCAGCCCCAGCATTTT. The V and J genes are TRBV29-1 and TRBJ1-5; D might be TRBD1 (5 bases). V lost 5 bases and J 4 bases, leaving 9 bases between the germline ends. The germline V gene encodes CDR1 SQVTM and CDR2 ANQGSEA. This CDR3 is 12 amino acids long.